The clone carrying this T cell receptor beta chain occurred once. Its antigen remains unknown. The PCR made use of 60 Vbeta and 13 Jbeta primers. The table came from immunoSEQ multiplex PCR; TCRdb's copy has only in-frame clones and leaves some out. The sample yields about 220,000 clones, about 80% seen once. This entry belongs to a study of cytomegalovirus exposure and HLA in healthy donors. Study in general: For the approximately 360 genotyped donors, 81% fell within the Caucasian-associated ancestry cluster. Study-wide findings and caveats: Per a prior analysis, the majority of TCR beta V segments were productive roughly 87% or roughly 30% of the time. According to the study, around 180 TCR beta chains were cytomegalovirus-associated. Later analysis revealed greater clonal expansion in HLA-associated TCR beta chains than in equally common others.

J gave up 2 bases and V 4 bases, and 2 bases lay outside the gene matches. The CDR3 has 14 residues. Germline loops: CDR1 PRHDT, CDR2 FYEKMQ (reference sequence). The J gene is TRBJ1-2, the V gene TRBV13; the match to TRBD1 covers 9 bases. Sequenced sample: PBMCs. This receptor was obtained from a man aged 18 to 35 in good health and CMV-seronegative. Here the CDR3 DNA reads TGTGCCAGCAGCTGGGGGACAGGGAACTATGGCTACACCTTC. Translated: CASSWGTGNYGYTF.